This T cell receptor (beta chain) was identified in a study of blood T cell repertoires in COVID-19. Only in-frame clones appear in the TCRdb table, and some are missing; sequencing was by immunoSEQ multiplex PCR. The profile shows around 130,000 clones, more than 80% of them singletons. The receptor was isolated from a woman younger than 35 who had been exposed to COVID-19. The sequenced material came from PBMCs or T cells enriched from blood (not recorded which).

In DNA, the CDR3 is TGTGCCAGCAGTTACCACCGGGAGGAAGGCTATGGCTACACCTTC. This gives the protein CASSYHREEGYGYTF. The V call is TRBV6-5, the J call TRBJ1-2, with D hard to call. The CDR3 covers 15 residues. Germline V gene data show CDR1 as MNHEY and CDR2 as SVGAGI. Trimming pared 2 bases from V and 4 bases from J, leaving 14 bases between.